This is a list of T cell receptor beta chains from one sample in a study of cytomegalovirus exposure and HLA in healthy donors. Profiled with immunoSEQ multiplex PCR; TCRdb holds only in-frame clones, not every one. The table has tens of thousands of clones, 78% seen once; the top ten hold 3% to 3.5%. Material: PBMCs. The receptors come from a woman in her thirties or forties in good health and CMV-seronegative. Both conserved end residues are part of each CDR3. Fields, in order: clone size, V gene, D gene, J gene, CDR3 DNA, CDR3 protein. A D gene is named only where the DNA matches it firmly. Some rows have no size entry. The others give once, few or many, or a class for an expanded clone.

clone_size: .
v_call: TRBV6-1
d_call: .
j_call: TRBJ2-7
cdr3_nt: TGTGCCAGCAGTGACCTAATATCCGAGCAGTACTTC
cdr3_aa: CASSDLISEQYF

clone_size: .
v_call: TRBV19
d_call: TRBD1
j_call: TRBJ2-5
cdr3_nt: TGTGCCAGTAGTATAGGCTCAGGGGGCGGATTAGAGACCCAGTACTTC
cdr3_aa: CASSIGSGGGLETQYF

clone_size: .
v_call: TRBV28
d_call: .
j_call: TRBJ2-1
cdr3_nt: TGTGCCAGCAGTCTTACTTTAGCCTCCTACAATGAGCAGTTCTTC
cdr3_aa: CASSLTLASYNEQFF

clone_size: .
v_call: TRBV7-9
d_call: .
j_call: TRBJ1-2
cdr3_nt: TGTGCCAGCAGCTTAGTGCCTGGACAGACTCCCAACTATGGCTACACCTTC
cdr3_aa: CASSLVPGQTPNYGYTF

clone_size: .
v_call: TRBV5-4
d_call: TRBD2
j_call: TRBJ2-5
cdr3_nt: TGTGCCAGCAGATCCGGGACTAGCGGGAGGGCCGAAGAGACCCAGTACTTC
cdr3_aa: CASRSGTSGRAEETQYF

clone_size: .
v_call: TRBV14
d_call: TRBD2
j_call: TRBJ2-3
cdr3_nt: TGTGCCAGCAGCCAAAGGGCGGGAGTCGCAGATACGCAGTATTTT
cdr3_aa: CASSQRAGVADTQYF

clone_size: .
v_call: TRBV11-2
d_call: .
j_call: TRBJ2-2
cdr3_nt: TGTGCCAGCAGCTTAGATAGAGGATCCGGGGAGCTGTTTTTT
cdr3_aa: CASSLDRGSGELFF

clone_size: .
v_call: TRBV9
d_call: .
j_call: TRBJ1-2
cdr3_nt: TGTGCCAGCAGCGACCCGGGAGGGTTTGGCTACACCTTC
cdr3_aa: CASSDPGGFGYTF

clone_size: .
v_call: TRBV6-4
d_call: .
j_call: TRBJ2-3
cdr3_nt: TGTGCCAGCAGTGCCCGACTGAAAGATACGCAGTATTTT
cdr3_aa: CASSARLKDTQYF

clone_size: once
v_call: TRBV7-9
d_call: .
j_call: TRBJ1-2
cdr3_nt: TGTGCCAGCAGCTACATCAGGGGACGTACCCCTGGCTACACCTTC
cdr3_aa: CASSYIRGRTPGYTF

clone_size: few
v_call: TRBV5-5
d_call: .
j_call: TRBJ2-7
cdr3_nt: TGTGCCAGCAGCCCCGAGGGTCGAGGTACCGGGACACAGAGCTCCTACGAGCAGTACTTC
cdr3_aa: CASSPEGRGTGTQSSYEQYF

clone_size: .
v_call: TRBV6-6
d_call: TRBD1
j_call: TRBJ2-1
cdr3_nt: TGTGCCAGCAGCCAGACAGGGTTATTAATGGATGAGCAGTTCTTC
cdr3_aa: CASSQTGLLMDEQFF

clone_size: .
v_call: TRBV6-1
d_call: .
j_call: TRBJ1-5
cdr3_nt: TGTGCCAGCAGGGGGGCCGGGCAGTTCAATCAGCCCCAGCATTTT
cdr3_aa: CASRGAGQFNQPQHF

clone_size: .
v_call: TRBV10-2
d_call: TRBD2
j_call: TRBJ2-1
cdr3_nt: TGCGCCAGCAGTCATAGCGGGAGAACCTACAATGAGCAGTTCTTC
cdr3_aa: CASSHSGRTYNEQFF

clone_size: once
v_call: TRBV7-2
d_call: TRBD2
j_call: TRBJ2-2
cdr3_nt: TGTGCCAGCAGCTTAGCGGGAGGGCGGTCCGGGGAGCTGTTTTTT
cdr3_aa: CASSLAGGRSGELFF

clone_size: few
v_call: TRBV6-5
d_call: TRBD2
j_call: TRBJ2-7
cdr3_nt: TGTGCCAGCAGCCCTACGGGAGGGGTCTCCTACGAGCAGTACTTC
cdr3_aa: CASSPTGGVSYEQYF

clone_size: .
v_call: TRBV7-7
d_call: .
j_call: TRBJ2-5
cdr3_nt: TGTGCTAGCGGCACGGGAGTTGGTGAGACCCAGTACTTC
cdr3_aa: CASGTGVGETQYF

clone_size: .
v_call: TRBV19
d_call: TRBD1
j_call: TRBJ2-1
cdr3_nt: TGTGCCAGTAGTATGGACAGGGGAGGTTCCTACAATGAGCAGTTCTTC
cdr3_aa: CASSMDRGGSYNEQFF

clone_size: once
v_call: TRBV7-2
d_call: .
j_call: TRBJ2-7
cdr3_nt: TGTGCCAGCAGCTTAGGGCTTTCGGGGATGGAGCAGTACTTC
cdr3_aa: CASSLGLSGMEQYF

clone_size: .
v_call: TRBV29-1
d_call: .
j_call: TRBJ2-1
cdr3_nt: TGCAGCGTCGCCGGACGTAGCGAGGGTTCCTACAATGAGCAGTTCTTC
cdr3_aa: CSVAGRSEGSYNEQFF

clone_size: .
v_call: TRBV2
d_call: TRBD2
j_call: TRBJ2-2
cdr3_nt: TGTGCCAGCAGACGCCTAGCGGGGGGGAACACCGGGGAGCTGTTTTTT
cdr3_aa: CASRRLAGGNTGELFF

clone_size: .
v_call: TRBV28
d_call: .
j_call: TRBJ2-5
cdr3_nt: TGTGCCAGCAGCCAGAGGGAGACCCAGTACTTC
cdr3_aa: CASSQRETQYF